The 8 T cell receptor beta chains below come from one sample, sequenced in a study of CD8+ T cells in alopecia areata. Extracted from the samples, RNA was reverse transcribed into cDNA to serve as the sequencing template. Profiled with immunoSEQ multiplex PCR; TCRdb holds only in-frame clones, not every one. The sample shows roughly 130,000 clones, 58% of them seen only once. The specimen comprised CD4+ T cells sorted from blood, sampled at week 0. These receptors originate from a human donor with alopecia areata.

This chain uses TRBV7-2 with TRBJ1-5, with D possibly TRBD1 on 5 matching bases. This CDR3 has 17 amino acids. CDR1 SGHTA and CDR2 FQGNSA come from the germline V gene. V gave up 1 base and J gave up 2 bases, with 15 bases separating them. DNA of the CDR3: TGTGCCAGCAGCTTAGTCGGATGGGGCTATGGCAATCAGCCCCAGCATTTT. It is translated as CASSLVGWGYGNQPQHF.

In this sample, this clone turned up a few times. The chain couples TRBV5-1 to TRBJ1-2, with unresolved D. Germline V gene data show CDR1 as SGHRS and CDR2 as YFSETQ. The germline V and J ends were trimmed by 1 base and 5 bases, with 15 bases remaining between them. The CDR3 runs to 15 residues. The CDR3 reads CASSLMVDTSYGYTF. CDR3 nucleotide sequence: TGCGCCAGCAGCTTGATGGTGGATACCTCATATGGCTACACCTTC.

The rearrangement uses TRBV5-1 and TRBJ2-5; TRBD2 matches 10 bases. Germline assignment: CDR1 SGHRS and CDR2 YFSETQ. V was clipped by 1 base and J by 1 base; unmatched bases: 4. The CDR3 runs 16 residues. As DNA, the CDR3 is TGCGCCAGCAGCTTGTTGCTAGCGGGGGCCCAAGAGACCCAGTACTTC. Its translation is CASSLLLAGAQETQYF.

The chain recombines TRBV2 with TRBJ1-5; 9 bases match TRBD1. Germline V lookup: CDR1 SNHLY, CDR2 FYNNEI. Trimming cost V 4 bases and J 7 bases; bases outside gene matches: 17. This CDR3 comprises 18 residues. The CDR3 DNA reads as TGTGCCAGCAGTGTGTCCCTCACCGACAGGGGGGATTACCAGCCCCAGCATTTT. This codes for CASSVSLTDRGDYQPQHF.

The chain has TRBV5-6 and TRBJ1-2, with 8 bases identical to TRBD1. Per germline, CDR1 SGHDT and CDR2 YYEEEE. Trimming took 1 base from V and 8 from J; bases not matched to a gene: 16. The CDR3 sequence is 17 residues long. As DNA, the CDR3 is TGTGCCAGCAGCTTGTTGGACAGGGCGGTCCTTGAGGGCGGCTACACCTTC. Translated: CASSLLDRAVLEGGYTF. Looking up the rest from reference TRBV5-6 and TRBJ1-2 gives the full variable domain: DAGVTQSPTHLIKTRGQQVTLRCSPKSGHDTVSWYQQALGQGPQFIFQYYEEEERQRGNFPDRFSGHQFPNYSSELNVNALLLGDSALYLCASSLLDRAVLEGGYTFGSGTRLTVV.

The genes are TRBV4-3 and TRBJ2-2, with 15 bases identical to TRBD2. Germline CDR1 and CDR2: LGHNA and YSLEER. V shed 3 bases, J shed 1 base, and the junction held 0 bases outside the gene matches. This CDR3 is built from 17 residues. The CDR3 is CASSQGLAGGNTGELFF. CDR3 DNA: TGCGCCAGCAGCCAGGGACTAGCGGGAGGGAACACCGGGGAGCTGTTTTTT.

The J gene is TRBJ1-2, the V gene TRBV7-6, with TRBD1 identical over 7 bases. The CDR3 contains 12 residues. Germline assignment: CDR1 SGHVS and CDR2 FNYEAQ. The V gene end was trimmed by 6 bases and the J gene end by 6 bases; junction bases not matched to a gene: 4. CDR3 sequence (DNA): TGTGCCAGCAGTCAACAGGGGAATGGCTACACCTTC. It encodes CASSQQGNGYTF.

This chain uses TRBV5-1 with TRBJ1-6; TRBD1 is a possible D gene (5 bases). CDR3 length: 15 amino acids. V lost 0 bases to trimming and J lost 7 bases, with 11 bases between them. In germline, CDR1 is SGHRS, CDR2 YFSETQ. As DNA, the CDR3 is TGCGCCAGCAGCTTGGCCGTCAACAGGAATTCACCCCTCCACTTT. Its translation: CASSLAVNRNSPLHF.